The 15 T cell receptor beta chains reported below all come from one sample, sequenced in a study of shared clonotypes between healthy human individuals. CD8 cells classed as naive were CD45RO-negative and positively selected for CCR7, excluding terminally differentiated effector memory CD45RA+ cells. TCRdb keeps only in-frame clones here, not all; method: immunoSEQ multiplex PCR. The table lists hundreds of thousands of clones, approximately 96% of them singletons. The sample consisted of naive CD8+ T cells sorted from blood. All receptors derive from a woman between 25 and 40 years old in good health.

This rearrangement joins TRBV6-1 to TRBJ2-7; the D is unclear. With 2 bases removed from V and 2 bases from J, the gap between germline ends came to 7 bases. The CDR3 is 13 amino acids. Germline values: CDR1 MNHNS, CDR2 SASEGT. In DNA, the CDR3 is TGTGCCAGCAGTGAATCACCTGCCTACGAGCAGTACTTC. Protein: CASSESPAYEQYF.

For this clone: This CDR3 is also generated by other DNA sequences in the sample. This rearrangement joins TRBV6-5 to TRBJ2-7, with 7 bases that match TRBD1. CDR3 length: 13 residues. Per germline, CDR1 MNHEY and CDR2 SVGAGI. Trimming removed 4 bases from V and 2 bases from J; junction bases left unmatched: 2. The CDR3 DNA is TGTGCCAGCAGTTTAGACAGGGCCTACGAGCAGTACTTC. This sequence encodes CASSLDRAYEQYF.

The DNA of the CDR3 is TGTGCCAGCACCATGAGCTTCGGGTACGAGCAGTACTTC. It encodes CASTMSFGYEQYF. The chain uses TRBV27 and TRBJ2-7; D gene unclear. The CDR3 is 13 amino acids. V was trimmed by 7 bases and J by 4 bases, leaving 14 bases between them. CDR1 and CDR2 (germline): MNHEY, SMNVEV (reference sequence).

This clone is a singleton in its sample. V and J are TRBV2 and TRBJ2-1, with no clear D. The CDR3 contains 14 residues. CDR1 is SNHLY and CDR2 is FYNNEI in the germline V gene. Deletions cut 2 bases from V and 4 bases from J, with 9 bases between. Written as DNA, the CDR3 is TGTGCCAGCAGTGAACTTGTAGAGTACAATGAGCAGTTCTTC. As protein: CASSELVEYNEQFF.

The J gene is TRBJ2-5, the V gene TRBV15; D is unclear. Germline V lookup: CDR1 LNHNV, CDR2 YYDKDF (reference sequence). There are 13 residues in the CDR3. The ends were cut back, 6 bases at V and 2 bases at J, with 10 bases in the middle. CDR3 bases: TGTGCCACCAGTCTAGAGCTTCAAGAGACCCAGTACTTC. Encoded protein: CATSLELQETQYF.

J is TRBJ2-5 and V is TRBV11-2; 7 positions match TRBD2. CDR3 length: 13 residues. Germline CDR1 and CDR2: SGHAT and FQNNGV. The trim removed 5 bases at V and 4 bases at J, leaving 4 bases unmatched. The CDR3 sequence is CASSTGGAETQYF. Here the CDR3 DNA reads TGTGCCAGCAGCACGGGGGGTGCAGAGACCCAGTACTTC.

This chain joins TRBV7-9 and TRBJ2-5; 9 nucleotides agree with TRBD2. The better agreement between TRBJ2-7 and the DNA end casts doubt on the J call. CDR1 and CDR2 (germline): SEHNR, FQNEAQ (reference sequence). CDR3 length: 18 residues. This CDR3 is CASSLALGGRAQVHEQYF. Here the CDR3 DNA reads TGTGCCAGCAGCTTAGCGCTGGGCGGGAGGGCCCAAGTCCACGAGCAGTACTTC.

This chain uses TRBV6-1 with TRBJ2-1, with D uncertain. The ends were cut back, 2 bases at V and 15 bases at J, with 8 bases in the middle. Germline V gene data show CDR1 as MNHNS and CDR2 as SASEGT. CDR3 length: 10 amino acids. DNA for the CDR3: TGTGCCAGCAGTGAATGGTCCCGGTTCTTC. Amino acids: CASSEWSRFF.

This chain links TRBV2 with TRBJ2-7; 11 bases line up with TRBD2. With 8 bases clipped from V and 4 bases from J, the junction kept 10 bases outside the gene matches. CDR1 and CDR2 from the germline V gene are SNHLY and FYNNEI. The CDR3 consists of 15 residues. The CDR3 nucleotides are TGTGCCAGCGTAGCCGGGACTAGCGGACGATACGAGCAGTACTTC. Translating gives CASVAGTSGRYEQYF.

V is TRBV15 and J is TRBJ2-2; D not resolved. Germline V lookup: CDR1 LNHNV, CDR2 YYDKDF (reference sequence). V lost 1 base and J 3 bases, leaving 3 bases between the germline ends. This CDR3 has 13 residues. CDR3 nucleotide sequence: TGTGCCACCAGCAGAGGATACACCGGGGAGCTGTTTTTT. This translates into CATSRGYTGELFF.

The rearrangement joins TRBV27 to TRBJ2-1, with D possibly being TRBD2 (5 bases). The germline CDR1 and CDR2 sequences are MNHEY and SMNVEV (reference sequence). Trimming stripped 4 bases from V and 7 bases from J, with 11 bases between. This CDR3 region has 13 residues. CDR3: CASSSTIFNEQFF. Written as DNA, the CDR3 is TGTGCCAGCAGTTCGACTATCTTTAATGAGCAGTTCTTC.

This clone was seen once. V and J are TRBV4-1 and TRBJ2-7; 7 bases are shared with TRBD2. With V trimmed by 3 bases and J by 7 bases, 15 bases remained unmatched. The CDR3 has 16 residues. Germline V gene lookup returns CDR1 MGHRA and CDR2 YSYEKL. The CDR3 region is CASSQGGGLDPLEQYF. CDR3 sequence (DNA): TGCGCCAGCAGCCAGGGGGGGGGACTCGATCCTTTAGAGCAGTACTTC.

J is TRBJ1-1 and V is TRBV2; D is uncertain. This CDR3 has 13 amino acids. Germline loops: CDR1 SNHLY, CDR2 FYNNEI. The V and J ends lost 9 bases and 2 bases respectively, with 13 bases between them. CDR3 in amino acids: CARGPDGNTEAFF. The CDR3 bases are TGTGCCAGAGGACCGGACGGTAACACTGAAGCTTTCTTT.

CDR3 sequence: CASRPDNSNTEAFF. CDR3 nucleotides: TGCGCCAGCAGACCCGACAACTCGAACACTGAAGCTTTCTTT. V is TRBV5-1 and J is TRBJ1-1; D is uncertain. The CDR3 loop spans 14 amino acids. Trimming removed 5 bases from V and 1 base from J, with 12 bases in between. From germline, CDR1 is SGHRS and CDR2 YFSETQ.

This clone was seen once. The chain employs TRBV4-1 and TRBJ2-3; the D gene is possibly TRBD2 (6 bases). Deletions cut 4 bases from V and 4 bases from J, with 15 bases between. Germline CDR1 is MGHRA and CDR2 is YSYEKL. The CDR3 loop spans 15 amino acids. CDR3 residues: CASSLLTGTPDTQYF. The CDR3 DNA reads TGCGCCAGCAGCCTCCTCACCGGGACTCCAGATACGCAGTATTTT.